Below, one TCR beta chain is given with its context. Antigen unknown. Other DNA sequences in the same sample also yield this CDR3. This sample was included in a study of shared clonotypes between healthy human individuals. Naive CD8 isolation took CD45RO-negative cells positively selected for CCR7 and excluded terminally differentiated effector memory CD45RA+ cells. Data came from immunoSEQ multiplex PCR; TCRdb stores just in-frame clones and leaves some out. The sample lists nearly 2 million clones, 85% to 95% seen once, with under 1.5% in the top ten. Whole-study results and caveats: It was the non-shared clonotypes that had lower generation probabilities than clonotypes shared by all four donors. In general, naive subsets displayed greater estimated richness than memory subsets did.

Germline CDR1 SGHAT, CDR2 FQNNGV. The germline V and J ends were trimmed by 5 bases and 3 bases, with 10 bases remaining between them. CDR3 length equals 14 residues. This sequence was found in a man younger than 35 in good health. The chain is built from TRBV11-2 and TRBJ2-2; possible D gene TRBD1, 5 bases. The sequencing sample was made of naive CD8+ T cells sorted from blood. CDR3 residues: CASSSGAYTGELFF. For the CDR3, the DNA is TGTGCCAGCAGCAGTGGGGCTTACACCGGGGAGCTGTTTTTT. Full variable domain (missing parts from reference TRBV11-2 and TRBJ2-2): EAGVAQSPRYKIIEKRQSVAFWCNPISGHATLYWYQQILGQGPKLLIQFQNNGVVDDSQLPKDRFSAERLKGVDSTLKIQPAKLEDSAVYLCASSSGAYTGELFFGEGSRLTVL.